The sequence of this T cell receptor (beta chain) was determined in a study of T cell changes during pregnancy in multiple sclerosis. Per the germline V gene, CDR1 is MNHEY and CDR2 is SMNVEV (reference sequence). V gave up 4 bases and J gave up 6 bases, with 9 bases separating them. This CDR3 is built from 13 residues. Using immunoSEQ multiplex PCR, the repertoire was profiled, and TCRdb retains in-frame clones only, with some absent. In the table there are about 40,000 clones, roughly 91% of which are singletons. The V and J genes are TRBV27 and TRBJ2-2, with no clear D. This sequence was found in a female donor with multiple sclerosis, enrolled in a pregnancy study. The material sequenced was CD8+ T cells from peripheral blood mononuclear cells, taken before pregnancy. CDR3: CASSYNPAGELFF. The DNA for the CDR3 is TGTGCCAGCAGTTATAACCCGGCCGGGGAGCTGTTTTTT.